Below, 32 T cell receptor beta chains from the same sample are listed, as sequenced in a study of CD8 T cells in ankylosing spondylitis. Study-level points and caveats: What seemed typical of ankylosing spondylitis blood was a TCR beta motif built from roughly 8 highly homologous variants.

TCRdb called the 5' RACE reads again in MiXCR, with one record for every CDR3 protein. Among 670,000 or so distinct CDR3 sequences, around 17% were seen once, and the ten largest hold under 20%. Antigens for these TCRs are unknown. Input material: blood, either unsorted or a sorted T cell fraction (not recorded which). Receptor source: a male donor with ankylosing spondylitis.

The chain is built from TRBV28 and TRBJ2-7, with TRBD2 matching 9 bases. V lost 7 bases, J lost 4 bases, and 11 bases stayed unmatched. This CDR3 comprises 15 residues. Germline V lookup: CDR1 MDHEN, CDR2 SYDVKM. CDR3 sequence reads: CASNDQTSGNYEQYF. DNA for the CDR3: TGTGCCAGCAACGACCAGACTAGCGGAAATTACGAGCAGTACTTC.

This clonotype was counted between two and nine times. The chain couples TRBV6-5 to TRBJ1-3; D not resolved. This CDR3 has 12 residues. Germline V gives CDR1 MNHEY, CDR2 SVGAGI. Trimming removed 11 bases from V and 1 base from J, with 9 bases in between. The DNA for the CDR3 is TGTGCCGTACGAGGGTCTGGAAACACCATATATTTT. This encodes CAVRGSGNTIYF.

This clonotype has more than one count but fewer than ten. CDR3: CATSRAPGLGDTQYF. In DNA form, the CDR3 reads TGTGCCACCAGCAGAGCACCGGGACTCGGGGATACGCAGTATTTT. The V and J genes are TRBV15 and TRBJ2-3; weak D call: TRBD2 (6 bases). V lost 1 base and J 6 bases, leaving 14 bases between the germline ends. The V gene's germline CDR1 is LNHNV and CDR2 YYDKDF (reference sequence). There are 15 residues in the CDR3.

This chain links TRBV12-3 or TRBV12-4 with TRBJ2-7; 7 bases are shared with TRBD2. This CDR3 spans 17 amino acids. V gave up 5 bases and J gave up 2 bases; unmatched junction bases: 15. CDR3 residues: CASSPGLSQFLPYEQYF. CDR3 in DNA: TGTGCCAGCAGTCCGGGACTATCCCAATTCCTCCCCTACGAGCAGTACTTC.

There are a few counts of this clonotype. The J gene is TRBJ2-5, the V gene TRBV7-6, with D possibly matching TRBD2 (6 bases). V was clipped by 5 bases and J by 3 bases, with 22 bases between them. The CDR3 is 17 amino acids. Germline CDR1 and CDR2: SGHVS and FNYEAQ. CDR3 loop: CASSHNRPGLREETQYF. CDR3 nucleotides: TGTGCCAGCAGCCACAATAGACCGGGACTCCGAGAAGAGACCCAGTACTTC.

This clonotype was seen a few times. This chain connects TRBV7-9 to TRBJ2-3; D is perhaps TRBD1 (5 bases). Per germline, CDR1 SEHNR and CDR2 FQNEAQ (reference sequence). The V and J ends lost 5 bases and 4 bases respectively, with 16 bases between them. The CDR3 covers 15 residues. Written as DNA, the CDR3 is TGTGCCAGCAGCCAAGCATTGGGGCCGTCAGATACGCAGTATTTT. Translating gives CASSQALGPSDTQYF. Full variable domain (missing parts from reference TRBV7-9 and TRBJ2-3): DTGVSQNPRHKITKRGQNVTFRCDPISEHNRLYWYRQTLGQGPEFLTYFQNEAQLEKSRLLSDRFSAERPKGSFSTLEIQRTEQGDSAMYLCASSQALGPSDTQYFGPGTRLTVL.

CDR3 residues: CASSRGDRGNTIYF. CDR3 nucleotide sequence: TGTGCCAGCAGCCGAGGGGACAGGGGAAACACCATATATTTT. The V call is TRBV2, the J call TRBJ1-3, with 8 bases aligning to TRBD1. This CDR3 comprises 14 residues. Per the germline V gene, CDR1 is SNHLY and CDR2 is FYNNEI. V was clipped by 6 bases and J by 4 bases; unmatched bases: 5.

This rearrangement joins TRBV5-1 to TRBJ2-1, with D hard to call. Germline values: CDR1 SGHRS, CDR2 YFSETQ. V was shortened by 4 bases and J by 0 bases, with 20 bases between the two germline ends. The CDR3 is made up of 18 amino acids. The CDR3 spells CASSHKDVDLGSYNEQFF. The CDR3 DNA follows: TGCGCCAGCAGCCACAAAGACGTCGACCTAGGCTCCTACAATGAGCAGTTCTTC. The full variable domain, completed using reference TRBV5-1 and TRBJ2-1, is KAGVTQTPRYLIKTRGQQVTLSCSPISGHRSVSWYQQTPGQGLQFLFEYFSETQRNKGNFPGRFSGRQFSNSRSEMNVSTLELGDSALYLCASSHKDVDLGSYNEQFFGPGTRLTVL.

The chain recombines TRBV6-5 with TRBJ2-2; D remains ambiguous. Germline lookup yields CDR1 MNHEY and CDR2 SVGAGI. The CDR3 runs 15 residues. Deletions cut 0 bases from V and 1 base from J, with 6 bases between. CDR3 nucleotides: TGTGCCAGCAGTTACTCGAACAGGAACACCGGGGAGCTGTTTTTT. Protein: CASSYSNRNTGELFF.

This clonotype was counted a few times. This rearrangement joins TRBV12-3 or TRBV12-4 to TRBJ1-3, with a possible D match to TRBD1 (6 bases). The CDR3 runs 14 residues. The CDR3 protein is CSFRSGASGNTIYF. The CDR3, as DNA: TGTTCTTTTCGATCGGGGGCTTCTGGAAACACCATATATTTT.

This clonotype showed up just a few times. V gene TRBV12-3 or TRBV12-4 combines with J gene TRBJ2-3; 10 bases are shared with TRBD2. This CDR3 spans 15 amino acids. V lost 6 bases and J lost 6; bases outside the gene matches: 9. CDR3 coding DNA: TGTGCCAGCAGAGCTAGCGGGGGCCCTCCCGATACGCAGTATTTT. This translates into CASRASGGPPDTQYF.

The chain employs TRBV19 and TRBJ1-1; 8 bases map to TRBD1. Germline trimming cut 6 bases from V and 2 bases from J; bases unmatched to any gene: 14. CDR3 length: 17 amino acids. The germline CDR1 and CDR2 sequences are LNHDA and SQIVND (reference sequence). In nucleotides, the CDR3 is TGTGCCAGTAGCCCCCAGGAAGTCAGGGGGCGAAACACTGAAGCTTTCTTT. The encoded protein is CASSPQEVRGRNTEAFF.

The V gene is TRBV28, the J gene TRBJ1-6; no reliable D call. V shed 6 bases and J shed 0 bases, with 9 bases lying between them. Per germline, CDR1 MDHEN and CDR2 SYDVKM. The CDR3 runs 15 residues. CDR3 sequence reads: CASRPESSYNSPLHF. The CDR3 region has the DNA TGTGCCAGCAGGCCAGAGAGCTCCTATAATTCACCCCTCCACTTT.

The V call is TRBV18, the J call TRBJ2-4, with 10 bases fitting TRBD1. The CDR3 sequence is 16 residues long. Germline V gene sequence: CDR1 KGHSH, CDR2 LQKENI. The ends lost 5 bases at V and 6 bases at J; junction bases unmatched: 10. CDR3 DNA: TGTGCCAGCTCAGCGAAGACAGGGGGCGATGGAAACATTCAGTACTTC. It translates to CASSAKTGGDGNIQYF. The full variable domain, rest sourced from reference TRBV18 and TRBJ2-4, is NAGVMQNPRHLVRRRGQEARLRCSPMKGHSHVYWYRQLPEEGLKFMVYLQKENIIDESGMPKERFSAEFPKEGPSILRIQQVVRGDSAAYFCASSAKTGGDGNIQYFGAGTRLSVL.

Only a few counts were recorded for this clonotype. The chain links TRBV6-5 to TRBJ1-2; D is ambiguous. V was cut by 0 bases and J by 4 bases, with 12 bases left in between. This CDR3 is 15 amino acids long. Germline assignment: CDR1 MNHEY and CDR2 SVGAGI. The CDR3: CASSYSSSVIYGYTF. Here the CDR3 DNA reads TGTGCCAGCAGTTACTCGTCGTCAGTCATCTATGGCTACACCTTC.

The CDR3 DNA follows: TGTGCCATCACCCGGGGGAGCACCGGGGAGCTGTTTTTT. Its translation: CAITRGSTGELFF. The rearrangement uses TRBV10-3 and TRBJ2-2; tentatively, D is TRBD2 (6 bases). The germline CDR1 and CDR2 sequences are ENHRY and SYGVKD. Trimming removed 7 bases at V and 4 bases at J, with 10 bases between. CDR3 length: 13 residues.

This clonotype showed up many times. The V call is TRBV7-2, the J call TRBJ1-2, with D maybe TRBD1 (5 bases). The CDR3 spans 16 residues. CDR1 is SGHTA and CDR2 is FQGNSA in the germline V gene. With 1 base removed from V and 4 bases from J, the gap between germline ends came to 16 bases. The CDR3 nucleotides are TGTGCCAGCAGCTTAGGAGGGACGCGCCGCGGCTATGGCTACACCTTC. Amino acids: CASSLGGTRRGYGYTF.

In its sample, this clonotype was seen many times. This chain connects TRBV12-3 or TRBV12-4 to TRBJ2-1; D is unclear. V was shortened by 2 bases and J by 0 bases, with 11 bases between the two germline ends. The CDR3 covers 16 residues. As DNA, the CDR3 is TGTGCCAGCAGTTTATTCCCCCTGAGCTCCTACAATGAGCAGTTCTTC. This sequence encodes CASSLFPLSSYNEQFF.

The chain couples TRBV27 to TRBJ2-1, with 8 nucleotides matching TRBD2. The CDR3 is 15 residues long. Germline V gene sequence: CDR1 MNHEY, CDR2 SMNVEV (reference sequence). With V trimmed by 6 bases and J by 7 bases, 11 bases remained unmatched. The CDR3 sequence: CASSPSGPWRNEQFF. CDR3 coding DNA: TGTGCCAGCAGCCCTAGCGGGCCTTGGAGAAATGAGCAGTTCTTC.

The chain has TRBV20-1 and TRBJ2-3; perhaps D is TRBD1 or TRBD2 (7 bases each). CDR1 and CDR2 (germline): DFQATT, SNEGSKA (reference sequence). Trimming removed 3 bases at V and 1 base at J, with 14 bases between. This CDR3 region has 15 residues. CDR3 region: CSASDREGGTDTQYF. The CDR3 DNA reads as TGCAGTGCTAGTGACAGGGAGGGAGGCACAGATACGCAGTATTTT.

V gene TRBV20-1 combines with J gene TRBJ2-3; D is possibly TRBD2 (6 bases). The germline CDR1 and CDR2 sequences are DFQATT and SNEGSKA (reference sequence). The CDR3 has 17 amino acids. V was shortened by 6 bases and J by 2 bases, with 24 bases between the two germline ends. CDR3 DNA: TGCAGTGCCGCGGGATTGTTGGCCTACTCCGACACAGATACGCAGTATTTT. Protein: CSAAGLLAYSDTDTQYF.

The chain has TRBV4-1 and TRBJ2-7; D remains ambiguous. This CDR3 is 17 amino acids long. Trimming removed 0 bases from V and 0 bases from J, with 15 bases in between. The germline V gene encodes CDR1 MGHRA and CDR2 YSYEKL. The CDR3 reads CASSQEMDGPSSYEQYF. In DNA, the CDR3 is TGCGCCAGCAGCCAAGAAATGGACGGGCCGAGCTCCTACGAGCAGTACTTC.

This clonotype was detected ten times or more. The chain links TRBV6-4 to TRBJ2-6; D gene uncertain. The CDR3 is made up of 14 amino acids. V gave up 2 bases and J gave up 0 bases, with 2 bases separating them. The germline V gene encodes CDR1 MRHNA and CDR2 SNTAGT. CDR3 in amino acids: CASSDNSGANVLTF. CDR3 DNA: TGTGCCAGCAGTGACAACTCTGGGGCCAACGTCCTGACTTTC.

The gene calls are TRBV11-2 and TRBJ2-7, with TRBD1 as a possible D gene (6 bases). Trimming took off 5 bases at V and 0 bases at J, with 23 bases between the two ends. The CDR3 is 18 amino acids. The germline CDR1 and CDR2 sequences are SGHAT and FQNNGV. As DNA, the CDR3 is TGTGCCAGCAGCGAACTCGTCTCCTACGCAGGGGCCTCCTACGAGCAGTACTTC. It encodes CASSELVSYAGASYEQYF. The variable domain in full, completed from reference TRBV11-2 and TRBJ2-7, reads EAGVAQSPRYKIIEKRQSVAFWCNPISGHATLYWYQQILGQGPKLLIQFQNNGVVDDSQLPKDRFSAERLKGVDSTLKIQPAKLEDSAVYLCASSELVSYAGASYEQYFGPGTRLTVT.

This clonotype turned up a few times. The chain is built from TRBV15 and TRBJ2-7; D is uncertain. CDR1 and CDR2 from the germline V gene are LNHNV and YYDKDF (reference sequence). The CDR3 is 12 amino acids. The germline V and J ends were trimmed by 8 bases and 0 bases, with 8 bases remaining between them. DNA of the CDR3: TGTGCCACCGGAGAGCTCTCCTACGAGCAGTACTTC. This sequence encodes CATGELSYEQYF.

This clonotype was recorded at least ten times. The chain links TRBV29-1 to TRBJ2-5; the D gene could be TRBD1 or TRBD2 (6 bases each). CDR1 SQVTM and CDR2 ANQGSEA come from the germline V gene. The V end lost 6 bases, the J end lost 5 bases, and 13 bases lay between the germline ends. The CDR3 extends over 12 amino acids. The CDR3 loop is CSVETGRETQYF. The CDR3, as DNA: TGCAGCGTCGAAACAGGGAGGGAGACCCAGTACTTC.

In its sample, this clonotype was seen a few times. The rearrangement uses TRBV5-1 and TRBJ2-5, with TRBD2 matching 8 bases. CDR3 size: 14 residues. Germline V gene lookup returns CDR1 SGHRS and CDR2 YFSETQ. V was pared by 2 bases and J by 3 bases, with 3 bases of the junction left unmatched. The CDR3 protein is CASSFSGTEETQYF. CDR3 in DNA: TGCGCCAGCAGCTTTAGCGGGACCGAAGAGACCCAGTACTTC.

The V call is TRBV2, the J call TRBJ1-1; D is possibly TRBD1 (5 bases). There are 10 residues in the CDR3. V was trimmed by 6 bases and J by 6 bases, leaving 5 bases between them. CDR1 SNHLY and CDR2 FYNNEI come from the germline V gene. CDR3 loop: CASRGAEAFF. DNA for the CDR3: TGTGCCAGCAGGGGGGCTGAAGCTTTCTTT.

This clonotype was detected a few times. The chain uses TRBV20-1 and TRBJ2-1, with TRBD1 identical over 7 bases. The CDR3 totals 13 residues. CDR1 and CDR2 (germline): DFQATT, SNEGSKA (reference sequence). With 5 bases clipped from V and 7 bases from J, the junction kept 8 bases outside the gene matches. DNA of the CDR3: TGCAGTGCTGACCCCGGGACAGCTAATGAGCAGTTCTTC. Protein: CSADPGTANEQFF.

V gene TRBV20-1 combines with J gene TRBJ2-5; perhaps TRBD1 as D (7 bases). V was shortened by 0 bases and J by 4 bases, with 12 bases between the two germline ends. From germline, CDR1 is DFQATT and CDR2 SNEGSKA (reference sequence). This CDR3 has 14 amino acids. The CDR3 nucleotides are TGCAGTGCTAGAGATCAGGGGGGCCCAGAGACCCAGTACTTC. Translating gives CSARDQGGPETQYF.

The chain carries TRBV9 and TRBJ2-7; D is uncertain. The V and J ends lost 5 bases and 0 bases respectively, with 12 bases between them. In germline, CDR1 is SGDLS, CDR2 YYNGEE. The CDR3 is 14 residues long. In DNA, the CDR3 is TGTGCCAGCAGAAATACCCCGGACTCCTACGAGCAGTACTTC. This encodes CASRNTPDSYEQYF.

In its sample, this clonotype was seen a few times. The chain carries TRBV30 and TRBJ2-4, with D maybe TRBD1 (6 bases). The CDR3 is 12 amino acids. Trimming removed 2 bases at V and 6 bases at J, with 8 bases between. Germline CDR1 and CDR2: GTSNPN and SVGIG (reference sequence). The CDR3 loop is CAWSRRGNIQYF. The CDR3 DNA reads as TGTGCCTGGAGTCGCAGGGGAAACATTCAGTACTTC.